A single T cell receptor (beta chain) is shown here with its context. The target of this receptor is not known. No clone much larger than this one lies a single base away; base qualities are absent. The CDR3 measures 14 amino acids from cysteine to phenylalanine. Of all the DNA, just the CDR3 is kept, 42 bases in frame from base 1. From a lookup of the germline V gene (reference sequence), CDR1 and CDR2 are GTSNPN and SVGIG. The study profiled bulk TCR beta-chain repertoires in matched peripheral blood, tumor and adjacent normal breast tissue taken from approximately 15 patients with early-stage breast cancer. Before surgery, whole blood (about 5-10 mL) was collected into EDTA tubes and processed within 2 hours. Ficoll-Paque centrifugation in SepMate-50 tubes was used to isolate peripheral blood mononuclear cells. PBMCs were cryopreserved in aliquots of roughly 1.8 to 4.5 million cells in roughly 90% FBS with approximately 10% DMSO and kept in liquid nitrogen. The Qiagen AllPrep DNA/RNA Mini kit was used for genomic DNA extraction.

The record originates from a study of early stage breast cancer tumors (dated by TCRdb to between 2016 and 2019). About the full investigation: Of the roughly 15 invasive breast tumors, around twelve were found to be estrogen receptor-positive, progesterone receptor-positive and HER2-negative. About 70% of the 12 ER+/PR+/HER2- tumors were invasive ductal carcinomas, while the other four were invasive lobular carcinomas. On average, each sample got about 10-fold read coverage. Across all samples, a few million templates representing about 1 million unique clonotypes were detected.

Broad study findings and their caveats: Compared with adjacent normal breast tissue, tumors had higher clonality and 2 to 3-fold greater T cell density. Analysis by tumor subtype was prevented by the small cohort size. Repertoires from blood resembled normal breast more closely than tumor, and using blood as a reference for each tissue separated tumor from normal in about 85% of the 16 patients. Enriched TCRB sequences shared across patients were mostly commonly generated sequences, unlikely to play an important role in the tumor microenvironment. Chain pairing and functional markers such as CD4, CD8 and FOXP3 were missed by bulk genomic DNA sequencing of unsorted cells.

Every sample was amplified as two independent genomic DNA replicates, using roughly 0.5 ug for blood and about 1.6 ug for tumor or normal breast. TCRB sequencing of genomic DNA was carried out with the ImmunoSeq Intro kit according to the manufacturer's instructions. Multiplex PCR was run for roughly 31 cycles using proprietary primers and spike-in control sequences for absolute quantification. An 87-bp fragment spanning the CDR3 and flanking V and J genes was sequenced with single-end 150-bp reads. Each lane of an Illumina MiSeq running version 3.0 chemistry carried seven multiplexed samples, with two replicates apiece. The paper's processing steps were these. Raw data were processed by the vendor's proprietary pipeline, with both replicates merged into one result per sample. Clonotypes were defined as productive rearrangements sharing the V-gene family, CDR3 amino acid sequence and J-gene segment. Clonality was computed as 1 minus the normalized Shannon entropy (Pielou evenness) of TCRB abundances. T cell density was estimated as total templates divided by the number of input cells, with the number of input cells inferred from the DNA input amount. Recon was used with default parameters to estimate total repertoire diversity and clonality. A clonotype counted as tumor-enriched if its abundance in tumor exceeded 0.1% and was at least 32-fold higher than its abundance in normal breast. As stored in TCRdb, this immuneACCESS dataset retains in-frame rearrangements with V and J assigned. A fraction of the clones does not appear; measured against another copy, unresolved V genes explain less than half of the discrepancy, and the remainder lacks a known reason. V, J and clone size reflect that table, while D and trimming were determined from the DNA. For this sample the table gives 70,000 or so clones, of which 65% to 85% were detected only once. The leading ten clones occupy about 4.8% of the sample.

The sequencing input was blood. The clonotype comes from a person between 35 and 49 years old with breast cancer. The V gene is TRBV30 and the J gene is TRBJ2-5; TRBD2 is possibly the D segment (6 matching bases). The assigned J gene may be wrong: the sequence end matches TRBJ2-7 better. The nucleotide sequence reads TGTGCCTGGAGTCAAGGCGGGATCGTCTACGAGCAGTACTTC. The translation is CAWSQGGIVYEQYF.